This T cell receptor (beta chain) was sequenced in a study of identifying expanded T cells in peripheral blood. No infections or other immune events were documented during collection. Turning to this clone: The antigen is not known.

General study findings and limits: Technical replicates showed 0.9 to 1.5 changed clones; around 2 weeks 15 to 20; four weeks 19. Two-week clone count variance significantly increased as total template count grew.

Assay used: immunoSEQ multiplex PCR; TCRdb lists only in-frame clones, some missing. The profile shows about 52,000 clones, less than 85% of them singletons. V lost 3 bases to trimming and J lost 5 bases, with 8 bases between them. Germline CDR1 and CDR2: SGHAT and FQNNGV. The CDR3 extends over 13 amino acids. V and J are TRBV11-2 and TRBJ2-1; D remains ambiguous. This receptor was obtained from a person aged 18-70 years in good health. Material: blood. CDR3 bases: TGTGCCAGCAGCTTGGGGAATAACAATGAGCAGTTCTTC. Protein: CASSLGNNNEQFF.